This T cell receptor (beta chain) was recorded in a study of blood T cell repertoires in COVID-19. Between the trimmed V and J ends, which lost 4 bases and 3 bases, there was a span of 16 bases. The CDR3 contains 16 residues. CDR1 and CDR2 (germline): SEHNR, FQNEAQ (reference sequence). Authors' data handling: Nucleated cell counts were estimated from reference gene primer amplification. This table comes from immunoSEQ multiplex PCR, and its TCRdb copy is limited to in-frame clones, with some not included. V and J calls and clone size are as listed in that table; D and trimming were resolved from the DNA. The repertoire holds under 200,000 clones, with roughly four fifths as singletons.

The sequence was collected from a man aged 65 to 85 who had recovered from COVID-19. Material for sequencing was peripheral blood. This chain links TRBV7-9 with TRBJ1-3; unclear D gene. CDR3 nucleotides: TGTGCCAGCAGCTCCACAAGGCAGGTAAGTGGAAACACCATATATTTT. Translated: CASSSTRQVSGNTIYF.